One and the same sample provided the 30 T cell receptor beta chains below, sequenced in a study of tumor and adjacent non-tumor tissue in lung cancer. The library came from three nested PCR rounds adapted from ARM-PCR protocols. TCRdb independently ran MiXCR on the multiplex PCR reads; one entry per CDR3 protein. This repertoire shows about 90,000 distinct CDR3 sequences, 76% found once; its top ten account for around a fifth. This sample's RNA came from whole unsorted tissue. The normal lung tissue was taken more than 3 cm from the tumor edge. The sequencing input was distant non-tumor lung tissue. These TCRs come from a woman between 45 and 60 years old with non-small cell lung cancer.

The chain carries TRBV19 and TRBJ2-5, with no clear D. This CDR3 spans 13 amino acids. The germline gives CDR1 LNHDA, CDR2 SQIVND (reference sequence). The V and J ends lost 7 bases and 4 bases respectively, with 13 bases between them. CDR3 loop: CASNADPGETQYF. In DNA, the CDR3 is TGTGCCAGTAATGCGGACCCGGGAGAGACCCAGTACTTC.

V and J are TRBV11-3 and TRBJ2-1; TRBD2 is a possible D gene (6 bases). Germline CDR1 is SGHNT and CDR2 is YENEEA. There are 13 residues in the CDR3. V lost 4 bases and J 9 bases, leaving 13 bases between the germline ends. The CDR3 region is CASSWVRETEQFF. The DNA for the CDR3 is TGTGCCAGCAGCTGGGTCCGGGAGACTGAGCAGTTCTTC.

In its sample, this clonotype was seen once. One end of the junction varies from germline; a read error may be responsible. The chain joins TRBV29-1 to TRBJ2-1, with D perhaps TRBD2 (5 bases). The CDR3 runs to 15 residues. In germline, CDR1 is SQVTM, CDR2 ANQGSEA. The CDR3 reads CSIELSGNSYNEQFF. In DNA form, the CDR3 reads TGCAGCATTGAACTATCCGGGAACTCCTACAATGAGCAGTTCTTC.

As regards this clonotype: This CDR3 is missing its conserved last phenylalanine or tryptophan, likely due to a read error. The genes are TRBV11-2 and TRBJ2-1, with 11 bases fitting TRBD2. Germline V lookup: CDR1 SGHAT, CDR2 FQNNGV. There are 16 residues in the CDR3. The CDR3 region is CDSSPGELAGVGEQFS. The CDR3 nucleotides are TGTGACAGCAGCCCAGGGGAACTAGCGGGAGTAGGTGAGCAGTTCTCC.

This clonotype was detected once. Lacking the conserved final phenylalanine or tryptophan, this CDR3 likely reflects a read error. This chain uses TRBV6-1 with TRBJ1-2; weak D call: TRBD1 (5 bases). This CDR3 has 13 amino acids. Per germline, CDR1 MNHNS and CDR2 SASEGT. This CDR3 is CASGEGARYGYTS. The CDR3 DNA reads TGTGCCAGCGGTGAAGGGGCTCGTTATGGCTACACCTCC.

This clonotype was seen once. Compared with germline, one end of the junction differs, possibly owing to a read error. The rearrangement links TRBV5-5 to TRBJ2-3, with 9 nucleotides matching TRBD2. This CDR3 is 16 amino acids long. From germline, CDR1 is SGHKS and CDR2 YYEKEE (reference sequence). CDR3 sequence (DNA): TGTGCTAGCAGCTTGGAACCAGCGGGAGGTCGAGATACGCAGTATTTT. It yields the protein CASSLEPAGGRDTQYF.

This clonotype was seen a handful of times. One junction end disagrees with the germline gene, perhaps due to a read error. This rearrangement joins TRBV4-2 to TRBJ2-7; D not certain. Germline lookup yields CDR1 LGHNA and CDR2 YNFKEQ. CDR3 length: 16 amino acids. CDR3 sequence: CASSHAVEAVPYEQHF. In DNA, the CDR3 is TGTGCTAGCAGCCATGCAGTAGAGGCGGTACCCTACGAGCAGCACTTC.

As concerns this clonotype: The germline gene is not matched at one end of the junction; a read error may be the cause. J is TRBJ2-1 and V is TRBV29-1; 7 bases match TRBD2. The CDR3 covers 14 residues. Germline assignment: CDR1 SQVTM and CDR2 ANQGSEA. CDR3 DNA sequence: TGCAGCGTTAGTCAAACGGGAGGCCCCATTGAGCAGTTTTTC. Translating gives CSVSQTGGPIEQFF.

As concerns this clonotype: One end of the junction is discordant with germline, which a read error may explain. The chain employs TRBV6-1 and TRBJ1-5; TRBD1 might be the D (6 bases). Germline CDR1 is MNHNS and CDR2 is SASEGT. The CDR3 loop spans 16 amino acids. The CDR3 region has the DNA TGTGCCAGCAGTGTGGAGGGGGGTCGGGGCAATCAACCCCAGCATTTT. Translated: CASSVEGGRGNQPQHF.

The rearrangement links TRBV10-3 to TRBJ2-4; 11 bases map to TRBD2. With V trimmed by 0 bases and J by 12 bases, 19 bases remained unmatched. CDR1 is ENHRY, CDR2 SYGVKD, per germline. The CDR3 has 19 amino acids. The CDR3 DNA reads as TGTGCCATCAGTGAGTCGGGGGGACTAGCGGCACTAGCCAAAATCACTCAGTACTTC. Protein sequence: CAISESGGLAALAKITQYF.

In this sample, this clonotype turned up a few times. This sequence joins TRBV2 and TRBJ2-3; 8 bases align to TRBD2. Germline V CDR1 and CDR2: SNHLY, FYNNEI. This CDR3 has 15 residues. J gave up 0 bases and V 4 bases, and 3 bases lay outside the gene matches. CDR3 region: CASSGERESTDTQYF. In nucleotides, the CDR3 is TGTGCCAGCAGTGGGGAGCGGGAGAGCACAGATACGCAGTATTTT. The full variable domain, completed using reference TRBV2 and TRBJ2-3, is EPEVTQTPSHQVTQMGQEVILRCVPISNHLYFYWYRQILGQKVEFLVSFYNNEISEKSEIFDDQFSVERPDGSNFTLKIRSTKLEDSAMYFCASSGERESTDTQYFGPGTRLTVL.

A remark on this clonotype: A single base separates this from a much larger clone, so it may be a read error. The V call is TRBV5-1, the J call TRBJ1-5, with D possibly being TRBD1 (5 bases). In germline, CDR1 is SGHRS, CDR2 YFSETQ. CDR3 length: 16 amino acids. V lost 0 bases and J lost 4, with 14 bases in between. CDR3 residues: CASSLAGRATNQPQHF. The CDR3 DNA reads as TGCGCCAGCAGCTTGGCAGGCAGGGCGACTAATCAGCCCCAGCATTTT.

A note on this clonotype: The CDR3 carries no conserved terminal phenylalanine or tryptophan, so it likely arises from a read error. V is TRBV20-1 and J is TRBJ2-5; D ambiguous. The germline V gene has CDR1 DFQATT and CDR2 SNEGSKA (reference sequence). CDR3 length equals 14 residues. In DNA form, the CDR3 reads TGCAGAGCTAGAGATTCTAACACCCAAGAGACCCAGTACTTA. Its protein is CRARDSNTQETQYL.

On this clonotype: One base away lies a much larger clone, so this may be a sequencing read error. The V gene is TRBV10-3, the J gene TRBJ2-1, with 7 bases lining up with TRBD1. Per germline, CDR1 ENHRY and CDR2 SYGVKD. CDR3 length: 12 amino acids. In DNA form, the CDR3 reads TGTGCCATCAGGGGGGACAGCCCTGAGCAGTCCTTC. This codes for CAIRGDSPEQSF.

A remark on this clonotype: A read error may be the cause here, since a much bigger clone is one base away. As DNA, the CDR3 is TGTGCCAGCAGCCCCAGGGCTGGGGTACAGCCCAATGAGCAGTTCTTC. It specifies CASSPRAGVQPNEQFF. The chain is built from TRBV7-2 and TRBJ2-1, with a weak D call TRBD1 (5 bases). Germline loops: CDR1 SGHTA, CDR2 FQGNSA. Between the trimmed V and J ends, which lost 5 bases and 6 bases, there was a span of 20 bases. CDR3 length: 16 amino acids. The variable domain in full, with the rest retrieved from reference TRBV7-2 and TRBJ2-1, is GAGVSQSPSNKVTEKGKDVELRCDPISGHTALYWYRQSLGQGLEFLIYFQGNSAPDKSGLPSDRFSAERTGGSVSTLTIQRTQQEDSAVYLCASSPRAGVQPNEQFFGPGTRLTVL.

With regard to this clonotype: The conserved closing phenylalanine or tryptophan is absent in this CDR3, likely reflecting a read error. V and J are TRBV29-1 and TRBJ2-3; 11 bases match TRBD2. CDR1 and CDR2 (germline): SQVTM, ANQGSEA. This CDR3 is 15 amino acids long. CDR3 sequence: CSVEALAGGTDMQYL. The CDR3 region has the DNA TGCAGCGTTGAAGCCCTAGCGGGAGGTACAGATATGCAGTATTTA.

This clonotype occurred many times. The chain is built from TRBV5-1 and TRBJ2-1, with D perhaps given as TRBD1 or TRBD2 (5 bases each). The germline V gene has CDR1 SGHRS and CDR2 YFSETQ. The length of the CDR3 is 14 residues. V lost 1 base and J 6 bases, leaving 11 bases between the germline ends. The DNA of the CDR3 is TGCGCCAGCAGCTTGAGAGGGGCGGGCAATGAGCAGTTCTTC. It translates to CASSLRGAGNEQFF.

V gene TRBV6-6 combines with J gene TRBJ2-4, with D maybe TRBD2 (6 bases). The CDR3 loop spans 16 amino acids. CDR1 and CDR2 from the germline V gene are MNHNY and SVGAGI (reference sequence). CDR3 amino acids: CASGPGEGKFSNIQYF. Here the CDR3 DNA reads TGTGCTAGCGGTCCCGGAGAGGGGAAGTTTAGTAACATTCAGTACTTC.

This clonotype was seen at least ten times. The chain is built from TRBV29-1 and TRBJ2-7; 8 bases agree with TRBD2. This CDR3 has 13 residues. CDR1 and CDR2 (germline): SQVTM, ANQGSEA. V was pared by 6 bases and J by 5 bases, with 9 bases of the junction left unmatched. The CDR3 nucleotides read TGCAGCGTCCTTACCGGGAGGGGAAACGAGCAGTACTTC. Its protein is CSVLTGRGNEQYF.

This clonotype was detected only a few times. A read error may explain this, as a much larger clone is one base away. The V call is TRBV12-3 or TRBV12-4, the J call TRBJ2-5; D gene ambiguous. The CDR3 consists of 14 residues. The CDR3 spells CSSSLPDTQETQYF. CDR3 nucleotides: TGTTCCAGCAGTCTCCCCGACACACAAGAGACCCAGTACTTC.

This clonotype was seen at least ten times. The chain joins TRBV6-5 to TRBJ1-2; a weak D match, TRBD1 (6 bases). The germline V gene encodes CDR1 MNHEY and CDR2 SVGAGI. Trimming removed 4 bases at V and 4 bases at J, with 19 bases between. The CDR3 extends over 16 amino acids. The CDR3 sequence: CASSSGQSGSGYGYTF. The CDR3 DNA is TGTGCCAGCAGTTCCGGACAGAGCGGATCTGGCTATGGCTACACCTTC.

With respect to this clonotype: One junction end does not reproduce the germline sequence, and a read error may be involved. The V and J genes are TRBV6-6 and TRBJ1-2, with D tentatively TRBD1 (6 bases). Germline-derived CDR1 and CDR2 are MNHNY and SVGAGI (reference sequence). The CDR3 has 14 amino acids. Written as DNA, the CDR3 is TGTGCCAGAAGTTACTTCGCGGGGGCAAATGGCTACACCTTC. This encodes CARSYFAGANGYTF.

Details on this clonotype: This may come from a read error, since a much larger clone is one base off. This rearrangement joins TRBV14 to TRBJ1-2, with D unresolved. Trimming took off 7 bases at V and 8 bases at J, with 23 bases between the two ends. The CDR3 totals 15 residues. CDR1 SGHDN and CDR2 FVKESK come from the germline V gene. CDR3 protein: CASTPPAGPWGGYTF. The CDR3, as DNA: TGTGCCAGCACCCCACCAGCCGGGCCCTGGGGAGGCTACACCTTC.

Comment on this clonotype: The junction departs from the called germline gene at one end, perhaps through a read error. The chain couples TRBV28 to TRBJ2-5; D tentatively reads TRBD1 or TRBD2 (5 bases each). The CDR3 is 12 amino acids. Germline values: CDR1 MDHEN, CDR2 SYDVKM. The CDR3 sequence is CASTPPPGTQCF. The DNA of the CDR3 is TGTGCCAGCACCCCGCCACCTGGGACCCAGTGCTTC.

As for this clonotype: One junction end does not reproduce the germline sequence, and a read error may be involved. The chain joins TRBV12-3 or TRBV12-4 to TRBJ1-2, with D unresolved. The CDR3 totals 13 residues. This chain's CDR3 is CATIPGNNHGYTF. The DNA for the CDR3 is TGTGCCACCATCCCCGGTAATAACCATGGCTATACCTTC.

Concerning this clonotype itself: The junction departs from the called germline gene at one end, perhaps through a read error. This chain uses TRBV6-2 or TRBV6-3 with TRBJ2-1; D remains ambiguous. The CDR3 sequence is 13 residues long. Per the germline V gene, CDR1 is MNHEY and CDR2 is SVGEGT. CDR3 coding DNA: TGTGCCAGCAGCTCAGATGGGTACAATGTGCAGTTCTTC. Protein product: CASSSDGYNVQFF.

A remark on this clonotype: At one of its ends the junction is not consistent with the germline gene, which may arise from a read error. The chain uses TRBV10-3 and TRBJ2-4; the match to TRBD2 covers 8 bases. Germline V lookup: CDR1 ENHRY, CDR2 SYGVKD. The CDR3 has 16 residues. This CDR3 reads CAITELAGSAKNIQYF. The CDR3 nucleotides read TGTGCCATCACTGAGTTAGCGGGATCCGCTAAAAACATTCAGTACTTC.

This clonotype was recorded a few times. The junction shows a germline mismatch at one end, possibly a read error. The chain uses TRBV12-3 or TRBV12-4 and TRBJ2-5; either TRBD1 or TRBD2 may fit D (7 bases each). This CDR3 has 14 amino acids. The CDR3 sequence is CASSWGQGGEIQYF. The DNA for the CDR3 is TGCGCCAGCAGTTGGGGCCAGGGGGGGGAGATCCAGTACTTC.

In nucleotides, the CDR3 is TGTGCCAGCAATTATTTCAGACCGTGGGGAAATTCACCCCTCCACTTT. Its translation: CASNYFRPWGNSPLHF. V usage is TRBV6-5 and J usage is TRBJ1-6, with no clear D. In germline, CDR1 is MNHEY, CDR2 SVGAGI. The germline V and J ends were trimmed by 7 bases and 7 bases, with 20 bases remaining between them. This CDR3 is built from 16 residues.

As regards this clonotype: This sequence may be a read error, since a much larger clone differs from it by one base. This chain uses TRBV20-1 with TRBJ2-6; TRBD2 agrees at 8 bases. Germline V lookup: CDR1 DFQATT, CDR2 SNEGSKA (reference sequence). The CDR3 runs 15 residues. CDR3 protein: CSVRDSGTGANVLTF. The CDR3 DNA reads TGCAGTGTTAGAGATAGCGGGACTGGGGCCAACGTCCTGACTTTC.